These 10 T cell receptor beta chains came from one sample sequenced in a study of radiotherapy plus CTLA-4 blockade in lung cancer (dated by TCRdb to between 2017 and 2018). Libraries were made using the immunoSEQ multiplex PCR assay. The table comes from immuneACCESS by way of TCRdb, which keeps in-frame sequences with V and J called. Part of the clones is missing from these tables; in studies checked, under half for an unresolved V gene and the rest for unknown reasons. Across this sample there are about 66,000 clones, with about 85% seen only once. The ten largest clones take up roughly 3.9% of the sample. Sequencing used peripheral blood, obtained from a patient treated with radiotherapy plus ipilimumab. The receptors stem from a human donor with non-small cell lung cancer who had a partial response to radiotherapy plus ipilimumab.

The chain recombines TRBV2 with TRBJ2-1, with 7 bases lining up with TRBD2. The germline CDR1 and CDR2 sequences are SNHLY and FYNNEI. CDR3 size: 17 residues. V shed 7 bases, J shed 5 bases, and the junction held 17 bases outside the gene matches. The CDR3 DNA sequence: TGTGCCAGCAAAGCCTTCGGGGGGAGACTGGGGGACAATGAGCAGTTCTTC. Protein: CASKAFGGRLGDNEQFF.

V gene TRBV5-1 combines with J gene TRBJ1-3; 8 bases are shared with TRBD1. There are 15 residues in the CDR3. CDR1 and CDR2 from the germline V gene are SGHRS and YFSETQ. With V trimmed by 4 bases and J by 1 base, 4 bases remained unmatched. The CDR3: CASSPDRASGNTIYF. CDR3 nucleotide sequence: TGCGCCAGCAGCCCGGACAGGGCATCTGGAAACACCATATATTTT.

CDR3 protein: CASSLQVGELFF. The CDR3, as DNA: TGCGCCAGCAGCTTGCAGGTCGGGGAGCTGTTTTTT. This rearrangement joins TRBV5-1 to TRBJ2-2, with unresolved D. Per the germline V gene, CDR1 is SGHRS and CDR2 is YFSETQ. The CDR3 is made up of 12 amino acids. V was clipped by 1 base and J by 7 bases, with 5 bases between them. Full variable domain (missing parts from reference TRBV5-1 and TRBJ2-2): KAGVTQTPRYLIKTRGQQVTLSCSPISGHRSVSWYQQTPGQGLQFLFEYFSETQRNKGNFPGRFSGRQFSNSRSEMNVSTLELGDSALYLCASSLQVGELFFGEGSRLTVL.

The V and J genes are TRBV28 and TRBJ2-5; D perhaps matches TRBD1 (5 bases). The germline V gene encodes CDR1 MDHEN and CDR2 SYDVKM. The ends were cut back, 3 bases at V and 2 bases at J, with 7 bases in the middle. The CDR3 runs 13 residues. CDR3 amino acids: CASSLPGQETQYF. The CDR3 DNA reads as TGTGCCAGCAGTTTGCCAGGGCAAGAGACCCAGTACTTC.

As regards this clone: The junction does not match germline at one end; this may be a read error. This chain's CDR3 is CASSLIMGQASF. In DNA, the CDR3 is TGTGCCAGCAGTTTAATAATGGGACAGGCTAGCTTC. J is TRBJ2-7 and V is TRBV28; TRBD1 agrees at 8 bases. Per the germline V gene, CDR1 is MDHEN and CDR2 is SYDVKM. The CDR3 contains 12 residues.

This clone was seen only once. This chain uses TRBV5-5 with TRBJ1-5; D is undetermined. V lost 1 base and J 5 bases, leaving 7 bases between the germline ends. The germline V gene encodes CDR1 SGHKS and CDR2 YYEKEE (reference sequence). The CDR3 contains 13 residues. As DNA, the CDR3 is TGTGCCAGCAGCTTGAGCCTGGATCAGCCCCAGCATTTT. This sequence encodes CASSLSLDQPQHF.

This sequence joins TRBV9 and TRBJ1-1, with a tentative D call TRBD1 (6 bases). The CDR3 is made up of 14 amino acids. Germline V gives CDR1 SGDLS, CDR2 YYNGEE. Between the trimmed V and J ends, which lost 1 base and 9 bases, there was a span of 16 bases. The CDR3 sequence is CASSVSGTRSQAFF. For the CDR3, the DNA is TGTGCCAGCAGCGTAAGCGGGACACGGAGCCAAGCTTTCTTT.

This clone appeared a few times. CDR3 residues: CASSSRERALSYEQYF. The CDR3 nucleotides read TGTGCCAGTAGTAGCCGAGAGCGGGCCCTCTCCTACGAGCAGTACTTC. The gene calls are TRBV19 and TRBJ2-7, with D perhaps matching TRBD2 (6 bases). Trimming took 4 bases from V and 0 from J, leaving 16 bases between them. The CDR3 sequence is 16 residues long. Germline V gene sequence: CDR1 LNHDA, CDR2 SQIVND (reference sequence).

A note on this clone: In the same sample, other DNA sequences code for this CDR3. The gene calls are TRBV5-1 and TRBJ2-7; 8 bases are a match to TRBD2. V shed 3 bases, J shed 1 base, and the junction held 3 bases outside the gene matches. This CDR3 is built from 14 residues. CDR1 SGHRS and CDR2 YFSETQ come from the germline V gene. The CDR3 DNA follows: TGCGCCAGCAGCTCAACGGGAGGGTCCTACGAGCAGTACTTC. Residues: CASSSTGGSYEQYF.

With regard to this clone: Other DNA sequences in the sample encode the same CDR3. The genes are TRBV14 and TRBJ1-6; D unresolved. The CDR3 is 14 amino acids. Germline V gives CDR1 SGHDN, CDR2 FVKESK. Trimming took off 2 bases at V and 6 bases at J, with 8 bases between the two ends. In nucleotides, the CDR3 is TGTGCCAGCAGCCAACGGGAGGGTAATTCACCCCTCCACTTT. Translating it yields CASSQREGNSPLHF.